This T cell receptor beta chain was obtained from a study of T cells in severe cutaneous drug reactions. The study's findings and limits: Blister cells averaged about 32% and PBMC about 4.9% TRBV12-4 in carbamazepine-induced Stevens-Johnson syndrome or toxic epidermal necrolysis patients.

About this clonotype itself: Its antigen is not known.

The iRepertoire multiplex PCR system with TCR subtype-specific primers built both bulk and single-cell libraries. Using the multiplex PCR reads, TCRdb records one entry per CDR3 protein without DNA. Recorded here are around 20,000 distinct CDR3 sequences; the top ten clones represent under 8.5%. The donors had carbamazepine-induced Stevens-Johnson syndrome or toxic epidermal necrolysis. The CDR3 has 14 residues. The germline gives CDR1 MNHNS, CDR2 SASEGT. The genes are TRBV6-1 and TRBJ2-3. Source material: PBMCs. The receptor was isolated from a human donor with toxic epidermal necrolysis, a severe cutaneous drug reaction. CDR3 protein: CASSEEPSTDTQYF.